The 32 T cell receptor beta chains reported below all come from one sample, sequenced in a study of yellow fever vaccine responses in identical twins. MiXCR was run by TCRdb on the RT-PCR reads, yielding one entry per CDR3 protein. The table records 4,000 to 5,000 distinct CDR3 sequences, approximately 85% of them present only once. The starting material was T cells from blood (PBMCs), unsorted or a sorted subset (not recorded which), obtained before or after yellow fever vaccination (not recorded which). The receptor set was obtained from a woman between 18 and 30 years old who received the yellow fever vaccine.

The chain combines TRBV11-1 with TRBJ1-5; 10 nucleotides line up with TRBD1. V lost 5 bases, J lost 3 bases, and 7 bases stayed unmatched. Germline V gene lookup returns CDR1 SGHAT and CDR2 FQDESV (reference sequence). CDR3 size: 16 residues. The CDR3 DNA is TGTGCCAGCAGCGTTACCGGGACAGGGGTCAATCAGCCCCAGCATTTT. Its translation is CASSVTGTGVNQPQHF.

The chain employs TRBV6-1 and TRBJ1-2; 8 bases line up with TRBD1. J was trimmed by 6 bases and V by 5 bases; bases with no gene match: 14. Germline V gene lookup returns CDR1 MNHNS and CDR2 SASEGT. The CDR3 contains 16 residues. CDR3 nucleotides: TGTGCCAGCAGTCTTGATCCTCCCGGGACAGGCAATGGCTACACCTTC. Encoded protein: CASSLDPPGTGNGYTF.

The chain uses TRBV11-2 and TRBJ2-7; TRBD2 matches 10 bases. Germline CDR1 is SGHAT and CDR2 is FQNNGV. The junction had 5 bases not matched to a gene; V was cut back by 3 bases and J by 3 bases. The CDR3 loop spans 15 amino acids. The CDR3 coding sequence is TGTGCCAGCAGCTTTTACGGGACTAGCGACTACGAGCAGTACTTC. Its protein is CASSFYGTSDYEQYF.

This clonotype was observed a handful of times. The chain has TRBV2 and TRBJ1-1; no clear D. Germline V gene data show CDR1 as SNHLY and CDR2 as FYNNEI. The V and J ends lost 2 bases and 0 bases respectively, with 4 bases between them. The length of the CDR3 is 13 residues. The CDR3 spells CASSEQLNTEAFF. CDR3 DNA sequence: TGTGCCAGCAGTGAACAGCTGAACACTGAAGCTTTCTTT. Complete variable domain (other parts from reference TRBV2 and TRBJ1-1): EPEVTQTPSHQVTQMGQEVILRCVPISNHLYFYWYRQILGQKVEFLVSFYNNEISEKSEIFDDQFSVERPDGSNFTLKIRSTKLEDSAMYFCASSEQLNTEAFFGQGTRLTVV.

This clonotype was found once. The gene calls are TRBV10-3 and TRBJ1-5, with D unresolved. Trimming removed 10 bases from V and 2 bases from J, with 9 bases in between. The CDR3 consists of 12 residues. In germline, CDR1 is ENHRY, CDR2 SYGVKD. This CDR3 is CATATGNQPQHF. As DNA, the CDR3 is TGTGCCACCGCGACCGGCAATCAGCCCCAGCATTTT.

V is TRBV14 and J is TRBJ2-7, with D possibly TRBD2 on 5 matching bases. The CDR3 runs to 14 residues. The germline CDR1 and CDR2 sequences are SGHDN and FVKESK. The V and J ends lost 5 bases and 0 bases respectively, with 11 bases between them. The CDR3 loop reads CASSSGLDSYEQYF. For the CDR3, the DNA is TGTGCCAGCAGCTCAGGACTGGACTCCTACGAGCAGTACTTC.

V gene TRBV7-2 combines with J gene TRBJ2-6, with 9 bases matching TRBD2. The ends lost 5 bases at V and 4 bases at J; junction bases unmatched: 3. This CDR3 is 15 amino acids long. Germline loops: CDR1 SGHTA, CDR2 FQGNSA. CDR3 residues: CASSPGTSGANVLTF. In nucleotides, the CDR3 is TGTGCCAGCAGCCCTGGGACTAGCGGGGCCAACGTCCTGACTTTC.

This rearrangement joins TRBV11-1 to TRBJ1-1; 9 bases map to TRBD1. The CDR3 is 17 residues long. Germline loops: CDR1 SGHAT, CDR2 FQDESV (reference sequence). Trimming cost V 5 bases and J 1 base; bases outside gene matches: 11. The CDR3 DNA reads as TGTGCCAGCAGCCACAACAGGGGGCAAACCCAGAACACTGAAGCTTTCTTT. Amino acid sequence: CASSHNRGQTQNTEAFF.

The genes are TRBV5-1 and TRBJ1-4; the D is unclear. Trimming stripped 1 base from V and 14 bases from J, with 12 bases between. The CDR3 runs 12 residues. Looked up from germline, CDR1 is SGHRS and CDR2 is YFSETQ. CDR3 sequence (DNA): TGCGCCAGCAGCTTGATCGACGGGAGGCTGTTTTTT. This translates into CASSLIDGRLFF.

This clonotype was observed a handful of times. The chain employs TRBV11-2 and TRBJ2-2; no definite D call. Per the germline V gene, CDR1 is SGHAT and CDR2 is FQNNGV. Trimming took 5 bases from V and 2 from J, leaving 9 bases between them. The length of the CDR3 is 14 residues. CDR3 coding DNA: TGTGCCAGCAGCACTAACTACAACACCGGGGAGCTGTTTTTT. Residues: CASSTNYNTGELFF.

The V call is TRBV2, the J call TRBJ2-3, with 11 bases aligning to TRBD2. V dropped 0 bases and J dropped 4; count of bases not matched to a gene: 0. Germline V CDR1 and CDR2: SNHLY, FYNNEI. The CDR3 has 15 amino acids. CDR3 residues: CASSEALAGADTQYF. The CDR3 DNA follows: TGTGCCAGCAGTGAAGCACTAGCGGGGGCAGATACGCAGTATTTT.

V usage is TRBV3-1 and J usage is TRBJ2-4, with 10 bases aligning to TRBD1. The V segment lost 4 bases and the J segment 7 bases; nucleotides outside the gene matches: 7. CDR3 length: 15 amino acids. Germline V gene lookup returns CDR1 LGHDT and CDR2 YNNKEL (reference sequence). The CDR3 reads CASSRDRGRFNIQYF. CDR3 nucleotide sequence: TGTGCCAGCAGCCGAGACAGGGGGCGGTTTAACATTCAGTACTTC. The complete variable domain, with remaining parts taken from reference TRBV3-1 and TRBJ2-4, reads DTAVSQTPKYLVTQMGNDKSIKCEQNLGHDTMYWYKQDSKKFLKIMFSYNNKELIINETVPNRFSPKSPDKAHLNLHINSLELGDSAVYFCASSRDRGRFNIQYFGAGTRLSVL.

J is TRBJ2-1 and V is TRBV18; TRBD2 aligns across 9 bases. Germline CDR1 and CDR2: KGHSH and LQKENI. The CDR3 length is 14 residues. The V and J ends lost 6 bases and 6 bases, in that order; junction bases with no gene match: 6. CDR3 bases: TGTGCCAGCTCTCTAGGGGGACTAGCCAATGAGCAGTTCTTC. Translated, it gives CASSLGGLANEQFF.

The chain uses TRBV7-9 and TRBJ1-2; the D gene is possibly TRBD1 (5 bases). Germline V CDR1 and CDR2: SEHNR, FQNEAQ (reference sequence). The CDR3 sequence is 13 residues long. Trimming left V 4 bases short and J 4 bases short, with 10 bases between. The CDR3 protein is CASSWRGAYGYTF. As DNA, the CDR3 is TGTGCCAGCAGCTGGCGCGGGGCCTATGGCTACACCTTC.

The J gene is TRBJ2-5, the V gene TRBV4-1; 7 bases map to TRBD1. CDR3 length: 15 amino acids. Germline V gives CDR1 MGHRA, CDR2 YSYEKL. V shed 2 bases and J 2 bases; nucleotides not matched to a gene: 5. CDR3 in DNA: TGCGCCAGCAGCCAACGAGGGGACAGACAAGAGACCCAGTACTTC. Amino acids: CASSQRGDRQETQYF.

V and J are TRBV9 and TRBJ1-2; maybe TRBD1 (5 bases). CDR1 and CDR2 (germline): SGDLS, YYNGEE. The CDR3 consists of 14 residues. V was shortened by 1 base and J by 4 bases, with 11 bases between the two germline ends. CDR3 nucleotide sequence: TGTGCCAGCAGCGTATCCAGGGAGGGCTATGGCTACACCTTC. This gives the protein CASSVSREGYGYTF.

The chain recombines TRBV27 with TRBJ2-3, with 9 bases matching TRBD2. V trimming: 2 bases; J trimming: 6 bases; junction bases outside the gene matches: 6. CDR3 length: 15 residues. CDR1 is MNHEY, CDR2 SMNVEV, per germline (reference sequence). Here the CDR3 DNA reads TGTGCCAGCAGTTTAGCGGGGGGGATGGGGGATACGCAGTATTTT. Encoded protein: CASSLAGGMGDTQYF.

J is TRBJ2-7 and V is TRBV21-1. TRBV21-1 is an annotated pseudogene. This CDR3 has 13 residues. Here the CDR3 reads CASSKTESYEQYF. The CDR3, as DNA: TGTGCCAGCAGCAAAACGGAATCCTACGAGCAGTACTTC.

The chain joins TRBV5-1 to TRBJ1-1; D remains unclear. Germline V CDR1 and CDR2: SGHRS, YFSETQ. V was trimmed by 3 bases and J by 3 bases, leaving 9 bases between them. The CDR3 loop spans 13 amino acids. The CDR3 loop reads CASSSSADTEAFF. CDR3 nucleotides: TGCGCCAGCAGCTCGTCAGCGGACACTGAAGCTTTCTTT. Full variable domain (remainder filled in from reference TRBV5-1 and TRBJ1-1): KAGVTQTPRYLIKTRGQQVTLSCSPISGHRSVSWYQQTPGQGLQFLFEYFSETQRNKGNFPGRFSGRQFSNSRSEMNVSTLELGDSALYLCASSSSADTEAFFGQGTRLTVV.

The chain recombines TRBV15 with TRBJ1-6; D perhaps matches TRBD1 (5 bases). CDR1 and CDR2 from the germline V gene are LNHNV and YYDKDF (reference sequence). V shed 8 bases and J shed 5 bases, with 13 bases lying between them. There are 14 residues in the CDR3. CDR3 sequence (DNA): TGTGCCACCTCACGGGGCGGGGATAATTCACCCCTCCACTTT. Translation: CATSRGGDNSPLHF. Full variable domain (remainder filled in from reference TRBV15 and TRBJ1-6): DAMVIQNPRYQVTQFGKPVTLSCSQTLNHNVMYWYQQKSSQAPKLLFHYYDKDFNNEADTPDNFQSRRPNTSFCFLDIRSPGLGDTAMYLCATSRGGDNSPLHFGNGTRLTVT.

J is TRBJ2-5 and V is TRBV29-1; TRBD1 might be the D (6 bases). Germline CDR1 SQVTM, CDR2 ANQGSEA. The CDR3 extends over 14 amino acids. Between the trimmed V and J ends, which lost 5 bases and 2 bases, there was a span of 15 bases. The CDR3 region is CSVLPDSKQETQYF. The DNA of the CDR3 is TGCAGCGTTCTACCGGACAGTAAGCAAGAGACCCAGTACTTC.

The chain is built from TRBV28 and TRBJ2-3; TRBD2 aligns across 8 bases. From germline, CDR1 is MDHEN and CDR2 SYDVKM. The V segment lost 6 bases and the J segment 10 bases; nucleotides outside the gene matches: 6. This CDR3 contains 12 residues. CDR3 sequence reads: CASRGGLVAQYF. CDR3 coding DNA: TGTGCCAGCAGGGGGGGACTAGTTGCGCAGTATTTT.

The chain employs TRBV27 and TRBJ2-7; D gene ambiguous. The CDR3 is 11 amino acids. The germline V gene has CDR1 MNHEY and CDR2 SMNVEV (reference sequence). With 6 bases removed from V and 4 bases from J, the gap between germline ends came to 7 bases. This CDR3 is CASRLRYEQYF. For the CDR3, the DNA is TGTGCCAGCAGACTTCGATACGAGCAGTACTTC.

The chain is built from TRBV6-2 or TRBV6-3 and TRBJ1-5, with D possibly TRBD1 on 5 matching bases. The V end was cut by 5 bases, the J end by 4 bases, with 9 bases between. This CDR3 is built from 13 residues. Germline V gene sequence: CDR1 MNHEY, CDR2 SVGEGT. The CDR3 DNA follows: TGTGCCAGCAGTCTACAGGAAAATCAGCCCCAGCATTTT. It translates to CASSLQENQPQHF.

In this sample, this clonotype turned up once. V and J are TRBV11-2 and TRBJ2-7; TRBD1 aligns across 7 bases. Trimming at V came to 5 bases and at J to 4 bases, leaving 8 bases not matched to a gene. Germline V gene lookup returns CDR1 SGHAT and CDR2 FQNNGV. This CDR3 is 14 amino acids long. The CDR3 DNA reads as TGTGCCAGCAGCCCACCGGGACAGACATACGAGCAGTACTTC. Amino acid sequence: CASSPPGQTYEQYF.

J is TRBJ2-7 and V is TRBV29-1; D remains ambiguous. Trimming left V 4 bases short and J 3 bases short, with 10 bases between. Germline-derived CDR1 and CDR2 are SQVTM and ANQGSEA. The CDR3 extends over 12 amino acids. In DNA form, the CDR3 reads TGCAGCGTTGGGACGGGCATCTACGAGCAGTACTTC. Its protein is CSVGTGIYEQYF.

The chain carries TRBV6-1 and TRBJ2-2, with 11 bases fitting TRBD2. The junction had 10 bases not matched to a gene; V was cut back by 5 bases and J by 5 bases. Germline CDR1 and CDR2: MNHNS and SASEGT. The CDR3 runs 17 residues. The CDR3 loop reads CASSRLSGGAGTGELFF. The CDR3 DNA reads TGTGCCAGCAGTCGCCTTAGCGGGGGGGCCGGGACCGGGGAGCTGTTTTTT.

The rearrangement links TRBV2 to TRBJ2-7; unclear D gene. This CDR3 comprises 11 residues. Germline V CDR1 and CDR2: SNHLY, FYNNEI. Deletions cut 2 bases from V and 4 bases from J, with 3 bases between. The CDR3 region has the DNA TGTGCCAGCAGTGAACGGTACGAGCAGTACTTC. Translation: CASSERYEQYF. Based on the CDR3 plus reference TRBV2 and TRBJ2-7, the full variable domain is EPEVTQTPSHQVTQMGQEVILRCVPISNHLYFYWYRQILGQKVEFLVSFYNNEISEKSEIFDDQFSVERPDGSNFTLKIRSTKLEDSAMYFCASSERYEQYFGPGTRLTVT.

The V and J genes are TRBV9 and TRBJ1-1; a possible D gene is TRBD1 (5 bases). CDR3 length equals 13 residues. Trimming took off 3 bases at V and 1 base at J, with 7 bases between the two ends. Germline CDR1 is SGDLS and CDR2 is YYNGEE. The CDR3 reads CASSDGGNTEAFF. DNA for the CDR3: TGTGCCAGCAGCGATGGGGGGAACACTGAAGCTTTCTTT.

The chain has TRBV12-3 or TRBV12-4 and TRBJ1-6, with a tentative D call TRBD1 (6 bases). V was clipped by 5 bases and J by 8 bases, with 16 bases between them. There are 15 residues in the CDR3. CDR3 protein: CASSIRQASDSPLHF. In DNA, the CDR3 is TGTGCCAGCAGTATACGACAGGCATCCGATTCACCCCTCCACTTT.

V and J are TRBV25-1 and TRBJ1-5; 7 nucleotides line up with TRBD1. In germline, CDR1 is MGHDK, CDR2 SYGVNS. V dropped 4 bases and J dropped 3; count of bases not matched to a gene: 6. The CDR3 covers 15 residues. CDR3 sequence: CASSARDSHNQPQHF. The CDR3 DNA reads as TGTGCCAGCAGTGCGCGGGACAGCCACAATCAGCCCCAGCATTTT.

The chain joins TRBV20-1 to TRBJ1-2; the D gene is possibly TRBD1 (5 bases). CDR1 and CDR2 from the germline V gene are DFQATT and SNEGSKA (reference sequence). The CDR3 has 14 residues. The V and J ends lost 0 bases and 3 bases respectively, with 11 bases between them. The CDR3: CSAREGVYDYGYTF. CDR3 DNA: TGCAGTGCTAGAGAAGGGGTTTATGACTATGGCTACACCTTC.